These T cell receptor beta chains were read from a single sample in a study of cytomegalovirus exposure and HLA in healthy donors. Assay: immunoSEQ multiplex PCR; the TCRdb copy retains only in-frame clones and omits some. The sample includes around 190,000 clones, 80% to 90% of them seen just once. The sample consisted of PBMCs. Receptors were obtained from a woman aged 30 to 39 in good health and CMV-seronegative. CDR3s include the opening cysteine and the closing phenylalanine or tryptophan. Fields, in order: D gene, V gene, CDR3 protein. D genes are given only for firm matches.

D: .; V: TRBV7-9; CDR3: CASSLAGERGQPQHF
D: .; V: TRBV7-8; CDR3: CASSLVSGETNEKLFF
D: .; V: TRBV5-1; CDR3: CASSLVAGEGRETQYF
D: TRBD1; V: TRBV5-1; CDR3: CASSGGTGDSGNTIYF
D: .; V: TRBV6-1; CDR3: CASSPGGDLEKLFF
D: .; V: TRBV7-2; CDR3: CASSSFQKSNYGYTF
D: .; V: TRBV19; CDR3: CASSIWDTDNEQFF
D: .; V: TRBV7-5; CDR3: CVRSPVGQGRNGYTF
D: .; V: TRBV6-5; CDR3: CASSILQVPYEQYF
D: .; V: TRBV5-1; CDR3: CASSLVTGTFNEQFF
D: .; V: TRBV18; CDR3: CASSQSGDTGELFF
D: .; V: TRBV19; CDR3: CASSSQGTLNTEAFF
D: TRBD2; V: TRBV6-1; CDR3: CASSESWASGTTYEQYF
D: .; V: TRBV30; CDR3: CAWSRGTEQFF
D: TRBD1; V: TRBV30; CDR3: CAWATGQGGSEAFF
D: .; V: TRBV7-9; CDR3: CASSFLAPREEKLFF
D: TRBD1; V: TRBV19; CDR3: CASSSGTENSNYGYTF
D: .; V: TRBV11-3; CDR3: CASSSSWSYEQFF
D: TRBD1; V: TRBV27; CDR3: CASSLQNRGSPLHF
D: TRBD2; V: TRBV6-1; CDR3: CASSEPSGRDTQYF
D: .; V: TRBV19; CDR3: CASIESDRLYGYTF
D: TRBD2; V: TRBV30; CDR3: CAWSPLTSGRPEQFF
D: .; V: TRBV6-5; CDR3: CASSYGQGDEQFF
D: .; V: TRBV5-5; CDR3: CASSSIREATDTQYF
D: .; V: TRBV15; CDR3: CAKNRAWRDEQYF
D: TRBD1; V: TRBV28; CDR3: CASSPPGQGPFF
D: TRBD1; V: TRBV2; CDR3: CASSLGQGPDTQYF
D: .; V: TRBV27; CDR3: CASSLFGEGTGELFF
D: .; V: TRBV13; CDR3: CASSFRGVNQPQHF
D: .; V: TRBV11-2; CDR3: CASRRLGANVLTF
D: TRBD2; V: TRBV6-5; CDR3: CASSLTSGYEQYF
D: .; V: TRBV30; CDR3: CAWSLTRLPQHF
D: .; V: TRBV29-1; CDR3: CSVGARAGGPLHF
D: .; V: TRBV6-5; CDR3: CASSRPSPPEQYF
D: .; V: TRBV5-4; CDR3: CASSYIGEPRKFF
D: TRBD1; V: TRBV5-1; CDR3: CASSWDRQGPSYEQYF
D: TRBD1; V: TRBV4-1; CDR3: CASSQIDRQGYGYTF
D: TRBD1; V: TRBV5-1; CDR3: CASSLRTGGEGETQYF
D: .; V: TRBV7-2; CDR3: CASSFGHGDEQFF
D: .; V: TRBV29-1; CDR3: CSVEAPGSLGEQFF
D: TRBD2; V: TRBV9; CDR3: CASSALAGGFQETQYF
D: TRBD1; V: TRBV2; CDR3: CASRGQPRGGNTEAFF
D: TRBD2; V: TRBV9; CDR3: CASSATTSGSYTQYF
D: TRBD1; V: TRBV5-1; CDR3: CASGTGGGYGYTF
D: .; V: TRBV4-2; CDR3: CASSQVGEGGHGYTF
D: TRBD1; V: TRBV7-9; CDR3: CASSVLPGQGTDTQYF
D: .; V: TRBV5-1; CDR3: CASSLNYEQYF
D: TRBD1; V: TRBV5-6; CDR3: CASSFGGQASSEQFF
D: TRBD2; V: TRBV11-2; CDR3: CASSLMGAGGYTGELFF
D: TRBD1; V: TRBV6-5; CDR3: CASKRDSSNQPQHF
D: TRBD1; V: TRBV7-9; CDR3: CASSLVGQGRSPLHF
D: TRBD1; V: TRBV6-5; CDR3: CASRYRGQETQYF
D: .; V: TRBV9; CDR3: CASSVVGGTFSYNEQFF
D: .; V: TRBV6-1; CDR3: CASKEASYTGELFF
D: .; V: TRBV20-1; CDR3: CSASYPNEQFF